These 5 T cell receptor beta chains came from one sample sequenced in a study of beta chain features in type 1 diabetes. What was sequenced were expressed TCRB transcripts, since all of the isolated RNA had been reverse transcribed. TCRdb keeps only in-frame clones here, not all; method: immunoSEQ multiplex PCR. The table lists about 470,000 clones, 30% of them singletons. Sequencing was carried out using naive CD4+ T cells from blood. The receptor set was obtained from a man aged 18 to 35 in good health.

The J gene is TRBJ1-1, the V gene TRBV30; possible D gene TRBD1, 5 bases. This CDR3 has 14 amino acids. The germline gives CDR1 GTSNPN, CDR2 SVGIG (reference sequence). Deletions cut 3 bases from V and 1 base from J, with 12 bases between. CDR3 region: CAWRGDGWNTEAFF. For the CDR3, the DNA is TGTGCCTGGAGGGGGGACGGCTGGAACACTGAAGCTTTCTTT.

This clone showed up just a few times. V usage is TRBV30 and J usage is TRBJ2-3; 12 positions match TRBD2. Trimming cost V 0 bases and J 2 bases; bases outside gene matches: 9. This CDR3 has 18 residues. Germline-derived CDR1 and CDR2 are GTSNPN and SVGIG (reference sequence). CDR3 protein: CAWSVGLAGGRSTDTQYF. The CDR3 DNA reads as TGTGCCTGGAGTGTAGGGCTAGCGGGAGGGCGATCCACAGATACGCAGTATTTT.

This chain joins TRBV30 and TRBJ2-5; 9 positions agree with TRBD1. This CDR3 spans 15 amino acids. Germline V CDR1 and CDR2: GTSNPN, SVGIG (reference sequence). J gave up 4 bases and V 1 base, and 7 bases lay outside the gene matches. The CDR3 nucleotides are TGTGCCTGGAGTGCAGGACAGGGGTTTCCAGAGACCCAGTACTTC. It translates to CAWSAGQGFPETQYF.

The CDR3 protein is CASSLRLAGVHEQFF. CDR3 nucleotides: TGTGCCAGCAGCTTACGGCTAGCGGGAGTACATGAGCAGTTCTTC. The V gene is TRBV7-9, the J gene TRBJ2-1; TRBD2 aligns across 10 bases. Germline loops: CDR1 SEHNR, CDR2 FQNEAQ (reference sequence). The CDR3 is 15 residues long. Germline trimming cut 2 bases from V and 8 bases from J; bases unmatched to any gene: 6. Supplemented by reference TRBV7-9 and TRBJ2-1, the full variable domain reads DTGVSQNPRHKITKRGQNVTFRCDPISEHNRLYWYRQTLGQGPEFLTYFQNEAQLEKSRLLSDRFSAERPKGSFSTLEIQRTEQGDSAMYLCASSLRLAGVHEQFFGPGTRLTVL.

This clone occurred a few times. The V gene is TRBV4-3, the J gene TRBJ2-5, with TRBD1 identical over 7 bases. Per germline, CDR1 LGHNA and CDR2 YSLEER. The V gene end was trimmed by 4 bases and the J gene end by 0 bases; junction bases not matched to a gene: 17. The CDR3 covers 19 residues. In DNA form, the CDR3 reads TGCGCCAGCAGCCCTCATTACGGTGCCGGGACAGTCGACCAAGAGACCCAGTACTTC. The encoded protein is CASSPHYGAGTVDQETQYF.